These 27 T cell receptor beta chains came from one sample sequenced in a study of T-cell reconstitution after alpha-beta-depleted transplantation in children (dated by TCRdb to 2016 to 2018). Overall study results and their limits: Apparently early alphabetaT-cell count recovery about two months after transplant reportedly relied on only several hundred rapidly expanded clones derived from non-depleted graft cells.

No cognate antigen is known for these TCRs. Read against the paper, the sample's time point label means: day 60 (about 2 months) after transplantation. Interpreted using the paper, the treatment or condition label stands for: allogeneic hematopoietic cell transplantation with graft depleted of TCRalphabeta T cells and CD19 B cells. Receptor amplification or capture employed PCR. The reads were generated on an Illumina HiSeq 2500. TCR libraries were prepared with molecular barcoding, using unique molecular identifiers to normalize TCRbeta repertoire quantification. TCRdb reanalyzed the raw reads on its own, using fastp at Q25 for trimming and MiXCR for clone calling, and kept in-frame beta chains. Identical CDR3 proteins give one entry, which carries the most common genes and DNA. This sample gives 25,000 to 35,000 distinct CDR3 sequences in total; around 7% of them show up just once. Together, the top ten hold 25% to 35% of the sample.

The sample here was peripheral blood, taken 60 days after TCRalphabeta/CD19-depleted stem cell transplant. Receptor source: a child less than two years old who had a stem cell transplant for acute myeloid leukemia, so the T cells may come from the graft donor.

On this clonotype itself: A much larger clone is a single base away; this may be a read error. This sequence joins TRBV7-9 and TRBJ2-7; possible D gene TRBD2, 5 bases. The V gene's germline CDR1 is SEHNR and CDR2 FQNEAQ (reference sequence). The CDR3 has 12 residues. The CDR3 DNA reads TGTGCCATCAGCTTAGAGGGAAATGAGCAGTACTTC. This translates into CAISLEGNEQYF.

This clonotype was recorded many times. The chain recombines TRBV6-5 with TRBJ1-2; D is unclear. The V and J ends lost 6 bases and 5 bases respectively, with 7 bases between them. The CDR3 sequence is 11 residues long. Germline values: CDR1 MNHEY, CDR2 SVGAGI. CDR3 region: CASRGPYGYTF. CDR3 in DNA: TGTGCCAGCAGAGGCCCTTATGGCTACACCTTC.

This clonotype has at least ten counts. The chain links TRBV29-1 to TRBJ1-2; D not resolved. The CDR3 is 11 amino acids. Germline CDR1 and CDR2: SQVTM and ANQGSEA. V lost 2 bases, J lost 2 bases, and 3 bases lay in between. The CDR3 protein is CSVEQNYGYTF. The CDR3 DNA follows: TGCAGCGTTGAACAGAACTATGGCTACACCTTC.

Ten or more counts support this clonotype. The CDR3: CSVALAGGPNEQFF. For the CDR3, the DNA is TGCAGCGTTGCTCTAGCGGGAGGGCCGAATGAGCAGTTCTTC. The V gene is TRBV29-1, the J gene TRBJ2-1; 12 bases fit TRBD2. This CDR3 contains 14 residues. Germline values: CDR1 SQVTM, CDR2 ANQGSEA. The trim removed 4 bases at V and 7 bases at J, leaving 5 bases unmatched.

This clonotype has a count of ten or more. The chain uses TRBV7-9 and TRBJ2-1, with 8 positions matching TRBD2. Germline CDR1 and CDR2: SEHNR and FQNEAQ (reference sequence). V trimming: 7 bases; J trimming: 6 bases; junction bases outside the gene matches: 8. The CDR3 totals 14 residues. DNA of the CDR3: TGTGCCAGCACGTTCGGGGGGGCGGGCAATGAGCAGTTCTTC. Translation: CASTFGGAGNEQFF.

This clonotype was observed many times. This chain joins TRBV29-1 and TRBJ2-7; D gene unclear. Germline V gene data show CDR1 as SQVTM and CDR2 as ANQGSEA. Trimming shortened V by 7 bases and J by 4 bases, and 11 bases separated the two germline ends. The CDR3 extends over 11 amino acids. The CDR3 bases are TGCAGCGCCCTGGACGGGTACGAGCAGTACTTC. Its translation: CSALDGYEQYF.

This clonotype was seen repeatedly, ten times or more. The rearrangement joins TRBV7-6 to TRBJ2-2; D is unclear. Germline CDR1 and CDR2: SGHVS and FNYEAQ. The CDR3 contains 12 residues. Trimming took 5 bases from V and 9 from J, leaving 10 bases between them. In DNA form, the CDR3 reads TGTGCCAGCAGCCACATAGGACGGGAGCTGTTTTTT. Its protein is CASSHIGRELFF.

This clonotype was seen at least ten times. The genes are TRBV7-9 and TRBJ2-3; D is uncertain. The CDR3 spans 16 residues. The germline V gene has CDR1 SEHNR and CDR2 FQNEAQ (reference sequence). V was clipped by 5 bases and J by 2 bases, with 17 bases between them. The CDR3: CASSLWTSVTTDTQYF. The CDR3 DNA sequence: TGTGCCAGCAGCCTCTGGACCAGCGTCACCACAGATACGCAGTATTTT.

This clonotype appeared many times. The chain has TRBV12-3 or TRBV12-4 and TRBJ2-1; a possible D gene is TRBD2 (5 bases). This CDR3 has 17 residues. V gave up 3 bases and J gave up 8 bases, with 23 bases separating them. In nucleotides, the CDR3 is TGTGCCAGCAGTTTCCTGGGTCGAGGTGGAGGCTGGGATGAGCAGTTCTTC. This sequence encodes CASSFLGRGGGWDEQFF.

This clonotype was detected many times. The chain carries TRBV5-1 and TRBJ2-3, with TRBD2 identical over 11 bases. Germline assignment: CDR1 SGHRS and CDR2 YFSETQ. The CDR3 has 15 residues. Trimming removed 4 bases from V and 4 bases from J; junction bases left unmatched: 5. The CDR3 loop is CASSPSGRWADTQYF. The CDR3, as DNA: TGCGCCAGCAGCCCTAGCGGGAGGTGGGCAGATACGCAGTATTTT.

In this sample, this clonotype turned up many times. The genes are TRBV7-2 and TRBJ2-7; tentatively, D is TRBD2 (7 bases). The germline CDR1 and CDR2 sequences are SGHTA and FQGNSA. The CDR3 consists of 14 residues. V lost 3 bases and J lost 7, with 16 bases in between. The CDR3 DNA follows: TGTGCCAGCAGCTTCGGGGCGGGGGCTGGAGAGCAGTACTTC. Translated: CASSFGAGAGEQYF.

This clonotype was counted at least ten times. CDR3 nucleotide sequence: TGCAGCGTCCTGTCCGGGGAGCTGTTTTTT. Translating gives CSVLSGELFF. This sequence joins TRBV29-1 and TRBJ2-2; D gene ambiguous. Trimming removed 6 bases at V and 6 bases at J, with 5 bases between. The germline V gene has CDR1 SQVTM and CDR2 ANQGSEA. The CDR3 covers 10 residues.

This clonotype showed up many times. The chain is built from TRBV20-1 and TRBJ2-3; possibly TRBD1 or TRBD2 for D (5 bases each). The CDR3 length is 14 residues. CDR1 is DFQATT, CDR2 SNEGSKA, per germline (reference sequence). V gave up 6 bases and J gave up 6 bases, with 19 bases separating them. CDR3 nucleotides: TGCAGTGCCAGGGACGTCCCTAAGGTTGATACGCAGTATTTT. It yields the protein CSARDVPKVDTQYF.

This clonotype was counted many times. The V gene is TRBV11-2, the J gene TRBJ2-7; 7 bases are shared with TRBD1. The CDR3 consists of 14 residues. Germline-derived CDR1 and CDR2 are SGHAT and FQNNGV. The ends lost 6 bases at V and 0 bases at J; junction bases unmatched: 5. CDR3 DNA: TGTGCCAGCAGTAACAGGGGCGTCTCCTACGAGCAGTACTTC. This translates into CASSNRGVSYEQYF.

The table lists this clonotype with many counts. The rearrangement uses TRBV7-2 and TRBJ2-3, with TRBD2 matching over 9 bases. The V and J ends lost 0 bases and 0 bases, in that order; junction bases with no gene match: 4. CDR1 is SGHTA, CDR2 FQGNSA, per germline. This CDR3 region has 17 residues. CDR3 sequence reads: CASSLATSGYSTDTQYF. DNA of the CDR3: TGTGCCAGCAGCTTAGCGACTAGCGGCTATAGCACAGATACGCAGTATTTT.

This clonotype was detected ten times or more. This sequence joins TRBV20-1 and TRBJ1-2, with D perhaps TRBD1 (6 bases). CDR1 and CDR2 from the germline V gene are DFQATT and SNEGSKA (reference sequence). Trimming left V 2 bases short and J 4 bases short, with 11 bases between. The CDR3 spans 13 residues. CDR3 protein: CSARWTVGYGYTF. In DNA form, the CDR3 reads TGCAGTGCTAGATGGACAGTCGGCTATGGCTACACCTTC.

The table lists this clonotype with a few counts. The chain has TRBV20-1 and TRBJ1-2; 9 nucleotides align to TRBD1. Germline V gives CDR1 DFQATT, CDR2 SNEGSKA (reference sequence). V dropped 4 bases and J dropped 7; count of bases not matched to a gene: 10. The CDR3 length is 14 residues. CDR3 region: CSATSGQGKGGYTF. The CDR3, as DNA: TGCAGTGCTACTTCGGGACAGGGTAAAGGTGGCTACACCTTC.

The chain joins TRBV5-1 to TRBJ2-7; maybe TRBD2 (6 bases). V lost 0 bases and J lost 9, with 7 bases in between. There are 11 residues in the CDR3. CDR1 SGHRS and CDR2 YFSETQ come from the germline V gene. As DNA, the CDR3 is TGCGCCAGCAGCTTGGACGGGGGGCAGTACTTC. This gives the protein CASSLDGGQYF. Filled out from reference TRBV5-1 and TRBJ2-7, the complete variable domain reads KAGVTQTPRYLIKTRGQQVTLSCSPISGHRSVSWYQQTPGQGLQFLFEYFSETQRNKGNFPGRFSGRQFSNSRSEMNVSTLELGDSALYLCASSLDGGQYFGPGTRLTVT.

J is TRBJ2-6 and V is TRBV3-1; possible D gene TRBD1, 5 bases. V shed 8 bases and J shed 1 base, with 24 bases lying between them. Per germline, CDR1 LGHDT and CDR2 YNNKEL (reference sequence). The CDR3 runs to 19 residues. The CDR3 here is CASCEPAQGLISGANVLTF. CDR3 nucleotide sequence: TGTGCCAGCTGCGAGCCGGCCCAGGGTCTCATTTCTGGGGCCAACGTCCTGACTTTC.

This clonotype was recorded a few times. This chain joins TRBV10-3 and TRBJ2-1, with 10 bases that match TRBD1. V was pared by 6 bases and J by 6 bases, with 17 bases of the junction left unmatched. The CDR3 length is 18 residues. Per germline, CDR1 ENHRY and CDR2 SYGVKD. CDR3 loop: CAISILQDRGHFFNEQFF. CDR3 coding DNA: TGTGCCATCAGCATATTACAAGACAGGGGGCATTTCTTCAATGAGCAGTTCTTC.

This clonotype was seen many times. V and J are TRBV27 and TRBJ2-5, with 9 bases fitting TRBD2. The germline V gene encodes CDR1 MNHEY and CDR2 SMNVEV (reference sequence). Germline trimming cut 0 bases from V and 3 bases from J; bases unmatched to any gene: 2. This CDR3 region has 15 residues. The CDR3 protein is CASSLSASGEETQYF. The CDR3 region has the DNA TGTGCCAGCAGTTTATCGGCTAGCGGGGAAGAGACCCAGTACTTC.

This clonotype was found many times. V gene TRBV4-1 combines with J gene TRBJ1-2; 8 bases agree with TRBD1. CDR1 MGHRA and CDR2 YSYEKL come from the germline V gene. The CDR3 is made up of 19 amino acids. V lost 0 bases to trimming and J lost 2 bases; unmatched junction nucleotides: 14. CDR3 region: CASSQEGMTGAPGNYGYTF. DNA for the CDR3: TGCGCCAGCAGCCAAGAGGGGATGACAGGGGCCCCTGGGAACTATGGCTACACCTTC.

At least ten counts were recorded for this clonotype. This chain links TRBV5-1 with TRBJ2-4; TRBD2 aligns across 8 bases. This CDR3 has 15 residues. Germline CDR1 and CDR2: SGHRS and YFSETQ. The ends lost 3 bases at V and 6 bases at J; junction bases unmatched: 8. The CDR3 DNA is TGCGCCAGCAGCTCGAGGCTAGCGGGCTCAAACATTCAGTACTTC. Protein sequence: CASSSRLAGSNIQYF.

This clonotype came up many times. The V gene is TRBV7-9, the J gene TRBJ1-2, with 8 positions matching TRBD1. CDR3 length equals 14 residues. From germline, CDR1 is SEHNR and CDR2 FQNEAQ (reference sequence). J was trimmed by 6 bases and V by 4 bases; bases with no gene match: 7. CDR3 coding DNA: TGTGCCAGCAGCTCAGGGGGCGCCCTGGATGGCTACACCTTC. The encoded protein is CASSSGGALDGYTF.

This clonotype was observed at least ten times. This CDR3 is CASSRRRGDYEQYF. Here the CDR3 DNA reads TGTGCCAGCAGCCGCCGACGGGGGGATTACGAGCAGTACTTC. The chain has TRBV4-2 and TRBJ2-7, with 7 bases identical to TRBD2. J gave up 4 bases and V 4 bases, and 7 bases lay outside the gene matches. CDR1 LGHNA and CDR2 YNFKEQ come from the germline V gene. The CDR3 extends over 14 amino acids.

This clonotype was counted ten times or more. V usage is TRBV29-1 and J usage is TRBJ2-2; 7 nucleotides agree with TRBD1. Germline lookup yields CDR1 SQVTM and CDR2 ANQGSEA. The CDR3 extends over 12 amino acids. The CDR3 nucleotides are TGCAGAGTCGGAGGACAGGCCGGGGAGCTGTTTTTT. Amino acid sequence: CRVGGQAGELFF.

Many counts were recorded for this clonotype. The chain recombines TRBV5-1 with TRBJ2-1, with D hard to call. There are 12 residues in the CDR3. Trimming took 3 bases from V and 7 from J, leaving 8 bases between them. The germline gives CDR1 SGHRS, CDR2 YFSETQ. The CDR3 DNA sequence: TGCGCCAGCAGCTGGGATGGGAATGAGCAGTTCTTC. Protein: CASSWDGNEQFF.